This T cell receptor (beta chain) was recovered during a study of identical twins. V lost 1 base and J 6 bases, leaving 13 bases between the germline ends. There are 14 residues in the CDR3. Germline V lookup: CDR1 SEHNR, CDR2 FQNEAQ (reference sequence). This clonotype was seen a few times. TCRdb itself ran the 5' RACE reads through MiXCR, one entry per CDR3 protein. The sample yields around 480,000 distinct CDR3 sequences, approximately 15% seen once. These data were likewise used in another study, on yellow fever vaccine responses in identical twins.

The source is a woman aged 18-35 years in good health. The specimen was CD4+ T cells sorted from blood. The chain is built from TRBV7-9 and TRBJ2-7, with D perhaps assigned TRBD1 or TRBD2 (6 bases each). Here the CDR3 reads CASSLGGTKVEQYF. The CDR3 DNA is TGTGCCAGCAGCTTAGGCGGGACAAAAGTCGAGCAGTACTTC.